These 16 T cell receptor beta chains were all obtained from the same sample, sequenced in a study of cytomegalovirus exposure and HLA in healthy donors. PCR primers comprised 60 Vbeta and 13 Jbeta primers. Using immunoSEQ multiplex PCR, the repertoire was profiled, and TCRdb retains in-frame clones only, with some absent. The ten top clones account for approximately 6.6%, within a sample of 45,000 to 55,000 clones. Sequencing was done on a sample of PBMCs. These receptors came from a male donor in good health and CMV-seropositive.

The chain's CDR3 is CASSTGGAGGYITGELFF. The CDR3 DNA follows: TGTGCCAGCAGCACTGGCGGGGCAGGGGGCTATATCACCGGGGAGCTGTTTTTT. The rearrangement links TRBV28 to TRBJ2-2; 8 bases agree with TRBD1. This CDR3 region has 18 residues. CDR1 and CDR2 (germline): MDHEN, SYDVKM. V shed 6 bases, J shed 4 bases, and the junction held 16 bases outside the gene matches.

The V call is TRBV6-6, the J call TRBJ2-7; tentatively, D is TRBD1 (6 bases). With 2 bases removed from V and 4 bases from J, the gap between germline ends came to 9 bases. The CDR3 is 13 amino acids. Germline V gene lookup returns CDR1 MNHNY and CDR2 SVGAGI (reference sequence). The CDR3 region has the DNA TGTGCCAGCAGTTACCCGGACAGTTACGAGCAGTACTTC. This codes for CASSYPDSYEQYF.

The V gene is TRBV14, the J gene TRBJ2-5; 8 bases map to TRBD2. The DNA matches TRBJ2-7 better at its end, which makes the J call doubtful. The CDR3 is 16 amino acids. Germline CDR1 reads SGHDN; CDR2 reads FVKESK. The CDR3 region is CASSQWPAGGNYEQYF. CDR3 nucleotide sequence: TGTGCCAGCAGCCAATGGCCGGCGGGGGGTAACTACGAGCAGTACTTC.

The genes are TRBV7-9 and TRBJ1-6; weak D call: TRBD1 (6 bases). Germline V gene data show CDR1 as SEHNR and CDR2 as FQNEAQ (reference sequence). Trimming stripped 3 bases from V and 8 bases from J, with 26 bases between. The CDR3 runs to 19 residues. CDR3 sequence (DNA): TGTGCCAGCAGCTTGGGGCTTCGGGGGGTAAGGGGGGACGATTCACCCCTCCACTTT. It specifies CASSLGLRGVRGDDSPLHF.

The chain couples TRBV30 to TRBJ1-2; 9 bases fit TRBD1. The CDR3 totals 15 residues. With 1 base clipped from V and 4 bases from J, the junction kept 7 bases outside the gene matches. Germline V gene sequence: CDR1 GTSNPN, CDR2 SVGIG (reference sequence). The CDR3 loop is CAWSAYRGPTYGYTF. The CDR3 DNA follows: TGTGCCTGGAGTGCATACAGGGGGCCGACCTATGGCTACACCTTC.

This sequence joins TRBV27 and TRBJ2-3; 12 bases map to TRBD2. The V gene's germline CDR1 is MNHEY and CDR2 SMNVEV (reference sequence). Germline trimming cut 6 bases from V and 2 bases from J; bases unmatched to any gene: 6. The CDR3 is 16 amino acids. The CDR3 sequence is CASRLTSGGYTDTQYF. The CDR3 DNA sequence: TGTGCCAGCAGGTTGACTAGCGGGGGATACACAGATACGCAGTATTTT.

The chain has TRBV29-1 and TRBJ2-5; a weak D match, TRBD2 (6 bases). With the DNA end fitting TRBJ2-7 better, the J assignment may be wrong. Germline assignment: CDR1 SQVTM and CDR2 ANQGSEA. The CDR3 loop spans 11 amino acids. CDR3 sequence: CSVDWRGEQYF. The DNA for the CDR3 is TGCAGCGTTGATTGGAGGGGCGAGCAGTACTTC.

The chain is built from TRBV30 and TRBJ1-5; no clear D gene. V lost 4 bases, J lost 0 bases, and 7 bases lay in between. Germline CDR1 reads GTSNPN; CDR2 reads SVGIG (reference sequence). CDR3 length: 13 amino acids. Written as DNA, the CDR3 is TGTGCCTGGACCGGAGATAGCAATCAGCCCCAGCATTTT. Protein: CAWTGDSNQPQHF.

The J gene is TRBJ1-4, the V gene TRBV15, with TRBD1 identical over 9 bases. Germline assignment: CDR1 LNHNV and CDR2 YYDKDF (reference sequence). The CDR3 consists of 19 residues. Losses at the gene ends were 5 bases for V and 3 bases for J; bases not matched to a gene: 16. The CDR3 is CATSPRDRVSFEANEKLFF. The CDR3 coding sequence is TGTGCCACCAGCCCCCGGGACAGGGTATCATTTGAGGCTAATGAAAAACTGTTTTTT.

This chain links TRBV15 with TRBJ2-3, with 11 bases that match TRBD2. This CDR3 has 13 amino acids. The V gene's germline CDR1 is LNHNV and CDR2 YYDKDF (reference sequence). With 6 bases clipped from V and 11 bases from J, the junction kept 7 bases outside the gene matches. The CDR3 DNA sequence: TGTGCCACCAGTTTTACTAGCGGGGGACGGCAGTATTTT. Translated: CATSFTSGGRQYF. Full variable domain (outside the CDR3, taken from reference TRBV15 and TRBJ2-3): DAMVIQNPRYQVTQFGKPVTLSCSQTLNHNVMYWYQQKSSQAPKLLFHYYDKDFNNEADTPDNFQSRRPNTSFCFLDIRSPGLGDTAMYLCATSFTSGGRQYFGPGTRLTVL.

The CDR3 coding sequence is TGTGCCAGCAGCCTCAATCTCGCGAATGAGCAGTTCTTC. Translating gives CASSLNLANEQFF. The gene calls are TRBV11-3 and TRBJ2-1; D gene uncertain. This CDR3 is built from 13 residues. Germline values: CDR1 SGHNT, CDR2 YENEEA. The germline V and J ends were trimmed by 5 bases and 7 bases, with 12 bases remaining between them.

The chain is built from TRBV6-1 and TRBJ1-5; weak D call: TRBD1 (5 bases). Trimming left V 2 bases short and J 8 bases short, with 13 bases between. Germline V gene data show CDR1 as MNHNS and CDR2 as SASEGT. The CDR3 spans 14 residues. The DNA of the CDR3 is TGTGCCAGCAGTGAAAAACAGGTAGACAAGCCCCAGCATTTT. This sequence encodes CASSEKQVDKPQHF.

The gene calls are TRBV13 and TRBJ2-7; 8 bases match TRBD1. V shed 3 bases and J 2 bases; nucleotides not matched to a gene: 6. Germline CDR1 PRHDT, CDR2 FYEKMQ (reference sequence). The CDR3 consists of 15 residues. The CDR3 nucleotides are TGTGCCAGCAGCTTTCAGACAGGGGCCCCCTACGAGCAGTACTTC. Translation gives CASSFQTGAPYEQYF.

The DNA for the CDR3 is TGTGCCAGCAGAGATCTCTCTGGGCTGGCATTCGCCTCCTTTGCAGATACGCAGTATTTT. Protein product: CASRDLSGLAFASFADTQYF. The chain couples TRBV27 to TRBJ2-3, with D unclear. V lost 6 bases and J lost 4, with 32 bases in between. This CDR3 has 20 amino acids. Germline-derived CDR1 and CDR2 are MNHEY and SMNVEV (reference sequence).

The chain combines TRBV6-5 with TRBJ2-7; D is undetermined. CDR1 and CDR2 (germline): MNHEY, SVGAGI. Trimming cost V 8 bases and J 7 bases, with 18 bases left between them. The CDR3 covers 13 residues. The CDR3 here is CASAVRISREQYF. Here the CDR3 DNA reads TGTGCCAGCGCCGTGAGGATTTCTAGGGAGCAGTACTTC.

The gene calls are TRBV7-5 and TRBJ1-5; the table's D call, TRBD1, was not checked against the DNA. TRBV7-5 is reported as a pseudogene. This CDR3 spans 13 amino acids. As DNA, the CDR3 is TGTGTCAGAAGCGTACCAGGGGATCAGCCCCAGCATTTT. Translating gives CVRSVPGDQPQHF.